This TCR beta chain was obtained from a study of blood T cell repertoires in COVID-19. About the research overall: Specimens from acute and convalescent COVID-19 originated in the United States, Italy and Spain.

Germline loops: CDR1 LNHDA, CDR2 SQIVND (reference sequence). The V and J ends lost 6 bases and 10 bases respectively, with 13 bases between them. The CDR3 totals 13 residues. As processed by the authors: Counts of nucleated cells, estimated from reference gene primer amplification, were obtained. Some clones are missing from TCRdb's copy, which holds only in-frame ones; the method was immunoSEQ multiplex PCR. V and J calls and clone size come straight from that table; D and trimming were deduced from the DNA. This sample has over 200,000 clones, with around 84% found just once. Categorization into cohorts depended on clinical history that participants reported. Donors in Cohort 3 counted as recovered after two negative PCRs, clearance, or symptom resolution.

Sequenced sample: PBMCs or T cells enriched from blood (not recorded which). The sequence came from a man between 18 and 35 years old who had recovered from COVID-19. The rearrangement links TRBV19 to TRBJ1-6; D is uncertain. CDR3: CASSPGSGSPLHF. The CDR3 nucleotides read TGTGCCAGTAGCCCCGGGAGTGGCTCACCCCTCCACTTT. Full variable domain (rest looked up from reference TRBV19 and TRBJ1-6): DGGITQSPKYLFRKEGQNVTLSCEQNLNHDAMYWYRQDPGQGLRLIYYSQIVNDFQKGDIAEGYSVSREKKESFPLTVTSAQKNPTAFYLCASSPGSGSPLHFGNGTRLTVT.